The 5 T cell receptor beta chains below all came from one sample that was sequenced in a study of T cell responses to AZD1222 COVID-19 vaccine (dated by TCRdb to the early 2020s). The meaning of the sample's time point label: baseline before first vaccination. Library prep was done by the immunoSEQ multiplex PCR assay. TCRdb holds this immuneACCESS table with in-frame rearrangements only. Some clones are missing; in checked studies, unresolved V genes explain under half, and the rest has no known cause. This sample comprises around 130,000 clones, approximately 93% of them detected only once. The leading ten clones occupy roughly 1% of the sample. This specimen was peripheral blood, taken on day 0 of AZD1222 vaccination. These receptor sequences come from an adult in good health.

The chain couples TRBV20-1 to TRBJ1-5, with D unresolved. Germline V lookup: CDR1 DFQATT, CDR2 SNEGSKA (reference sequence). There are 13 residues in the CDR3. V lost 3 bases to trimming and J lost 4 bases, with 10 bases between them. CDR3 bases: TGCAGTGCTAGTGGGCGGATTAATCAGCCCCAGCATTTT. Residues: CSASGRINQPQHF.

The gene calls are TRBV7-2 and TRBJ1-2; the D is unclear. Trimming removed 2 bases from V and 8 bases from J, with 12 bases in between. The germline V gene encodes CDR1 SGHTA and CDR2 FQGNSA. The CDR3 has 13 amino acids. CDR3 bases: TGTGCCAGCAGCTTAAACATGAACGTCGGCTACACCTTC. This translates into CASSLNMNVGYTF.

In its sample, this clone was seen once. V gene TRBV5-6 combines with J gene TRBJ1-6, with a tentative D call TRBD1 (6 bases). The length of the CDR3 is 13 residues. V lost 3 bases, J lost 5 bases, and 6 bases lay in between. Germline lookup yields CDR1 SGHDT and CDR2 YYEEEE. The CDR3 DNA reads TGTGCCAGCAGCTACAGGGATAATTCACCCCTCCACTTT. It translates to CASSYRDNSPLHF.

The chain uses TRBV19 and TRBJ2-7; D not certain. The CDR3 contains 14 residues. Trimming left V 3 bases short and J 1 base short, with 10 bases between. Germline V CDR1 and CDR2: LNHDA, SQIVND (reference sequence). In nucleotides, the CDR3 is TGTGCCAGTAGTATGATCGCGACGTCCTACGAGCAGTACTTC. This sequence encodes CASSMIATSYEQYF.

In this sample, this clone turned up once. DNA of the CDR3: TGTGCCAGCAACCCAGAAGACACCATATATTTT. Translating it yields CASNPEDTIYF. This chain connects TRBV6-4 to TRBJ1-3; D is ambiguous. CDR3 length equals 11 residues. CDR1 is MRHNA and CDR2 is SNTAGT in the germline V gene. V was shortened by 7 bases and J by 8 bases, with 9 bases between the two germline ends.